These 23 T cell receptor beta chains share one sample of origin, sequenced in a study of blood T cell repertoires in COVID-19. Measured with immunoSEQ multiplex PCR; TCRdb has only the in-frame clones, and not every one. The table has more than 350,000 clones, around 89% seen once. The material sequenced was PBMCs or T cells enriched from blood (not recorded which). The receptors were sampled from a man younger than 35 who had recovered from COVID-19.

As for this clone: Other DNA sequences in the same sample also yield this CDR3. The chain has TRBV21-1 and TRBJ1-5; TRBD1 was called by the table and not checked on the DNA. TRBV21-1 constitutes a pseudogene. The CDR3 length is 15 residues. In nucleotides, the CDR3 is TGTGCCAGCAGCAAACCGGACAGGGGGAATCAGCCTCAGCATTTT. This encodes CASSKPDRGNQPQHF.

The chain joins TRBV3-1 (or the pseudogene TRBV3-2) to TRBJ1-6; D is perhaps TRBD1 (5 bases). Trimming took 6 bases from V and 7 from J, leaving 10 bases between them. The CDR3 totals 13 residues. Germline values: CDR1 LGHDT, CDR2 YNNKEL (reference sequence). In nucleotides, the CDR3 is TGTGCCAGCAGGACGGGGGACAATTCACCCCTCCACTTT. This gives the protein CASRTGDNSPLHF.

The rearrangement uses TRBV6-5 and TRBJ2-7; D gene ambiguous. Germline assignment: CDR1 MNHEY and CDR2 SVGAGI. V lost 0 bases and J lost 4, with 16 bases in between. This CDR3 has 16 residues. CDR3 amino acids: CASSYSATRIHYEQYF. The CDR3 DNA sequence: TGTGCCAGCAGTTACTCCGCCACCAGAATTCATTACGAGCAGTACTTC.

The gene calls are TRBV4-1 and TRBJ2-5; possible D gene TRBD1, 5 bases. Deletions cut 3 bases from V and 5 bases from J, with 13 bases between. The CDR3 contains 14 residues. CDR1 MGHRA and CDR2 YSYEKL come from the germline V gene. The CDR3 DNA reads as TGCGCCAGCAGCCAGTACAGGATTGCGGAGACCCAGTACTTC. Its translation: CASSQYRIAETQYF.

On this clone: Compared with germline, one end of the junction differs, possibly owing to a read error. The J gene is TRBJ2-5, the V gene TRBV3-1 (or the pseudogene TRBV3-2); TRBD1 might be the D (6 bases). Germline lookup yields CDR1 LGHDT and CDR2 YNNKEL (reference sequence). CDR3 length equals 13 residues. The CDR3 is CASSHSGPDSPDF. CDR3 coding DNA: TGTGCCAGCAGCCACAGTGGGCCGGACAGCCCGGACTTC.

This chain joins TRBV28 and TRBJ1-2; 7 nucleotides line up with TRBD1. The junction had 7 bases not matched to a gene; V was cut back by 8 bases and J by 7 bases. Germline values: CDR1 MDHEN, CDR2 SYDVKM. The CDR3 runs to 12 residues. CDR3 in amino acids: CASGTGAAGYTF. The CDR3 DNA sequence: TGTGCCAGCGGAACAGGGGCGGCTGGCTACACCTTC.

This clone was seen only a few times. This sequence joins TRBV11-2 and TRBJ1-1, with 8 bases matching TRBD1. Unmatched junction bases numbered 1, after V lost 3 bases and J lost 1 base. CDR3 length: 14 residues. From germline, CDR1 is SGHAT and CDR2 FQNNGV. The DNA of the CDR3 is TGTGCCAGCAGCTTTGGGACAGGGAACACTGAAGCTTTCTTT. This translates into CASSFGTGNTEAFF.

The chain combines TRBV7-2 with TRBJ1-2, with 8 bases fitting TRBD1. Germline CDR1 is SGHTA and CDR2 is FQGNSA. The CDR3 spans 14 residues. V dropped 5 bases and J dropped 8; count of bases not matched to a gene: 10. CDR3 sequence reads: CASSPRDRIIGYTF. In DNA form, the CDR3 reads TGTGCCAGCAGCCCCCGGGACAGGATCATCGGCTACACCTTC.

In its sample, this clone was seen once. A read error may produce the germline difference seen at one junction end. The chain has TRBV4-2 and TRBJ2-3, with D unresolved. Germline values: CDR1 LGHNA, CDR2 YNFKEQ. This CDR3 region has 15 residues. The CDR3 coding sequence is TGTGCCAGCAGCCAAGATTTGGCCCCCACAAATACGCAGTATTTT. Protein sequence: CASSQDLAPTNTQYF.

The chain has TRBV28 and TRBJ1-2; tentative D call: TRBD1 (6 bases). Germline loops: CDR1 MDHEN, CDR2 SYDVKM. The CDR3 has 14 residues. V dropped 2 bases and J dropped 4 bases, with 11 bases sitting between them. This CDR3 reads CASSLDGRGYGYTF. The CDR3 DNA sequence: TGTGCCAGCAGTTTAGATGGCAGGGGCTATGGCTACACCTTC.

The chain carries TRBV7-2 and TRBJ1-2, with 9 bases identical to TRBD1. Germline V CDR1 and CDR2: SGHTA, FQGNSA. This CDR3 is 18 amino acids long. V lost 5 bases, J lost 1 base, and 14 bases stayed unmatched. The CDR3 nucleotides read TGTGCCAGCAGCGACGGTTTTAGGACAGGGGCTAATAACTATGGCTACACCTTC. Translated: CASSDGFRTGANNYGYTF. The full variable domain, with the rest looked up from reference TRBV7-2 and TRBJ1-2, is GAGVSQSPSNKVTEKGKDVELRCDPISGHTALYWYRQSLGQGLEFLIYFQGNSAPDKSGLPSDRFSAERTGGSVSTLTIQRTQQEDSAVYLCASSDGFRTGANNYGYTFGSGTRLTVV.

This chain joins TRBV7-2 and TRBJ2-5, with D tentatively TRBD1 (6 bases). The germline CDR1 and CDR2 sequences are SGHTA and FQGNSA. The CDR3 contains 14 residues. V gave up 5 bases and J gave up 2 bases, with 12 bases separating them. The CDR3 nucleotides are TGTGCCAGCAGCCCCCGGACAGCTCAAGAGACCCAGTACTTC. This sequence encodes CASSPRTAQETQYF.

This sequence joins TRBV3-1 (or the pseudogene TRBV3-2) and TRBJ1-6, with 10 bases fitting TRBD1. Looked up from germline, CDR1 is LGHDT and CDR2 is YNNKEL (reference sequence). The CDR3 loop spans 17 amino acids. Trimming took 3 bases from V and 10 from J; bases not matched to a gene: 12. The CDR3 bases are TGTGCCAGCAGCCACTTACAAGGCGGGACAGGGGAGTCACCCCTCCACTTT. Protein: CASSHLQGGTGESPLHF.

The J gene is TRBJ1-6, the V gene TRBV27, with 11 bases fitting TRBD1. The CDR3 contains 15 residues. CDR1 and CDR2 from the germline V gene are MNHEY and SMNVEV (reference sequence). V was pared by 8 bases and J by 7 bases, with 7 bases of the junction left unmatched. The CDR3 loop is CASGSGTGGNSPLHF. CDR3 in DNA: TGTGCCAGCGGATCCGGGACAGGGGGGAATTCACCCCTCCACTTT.

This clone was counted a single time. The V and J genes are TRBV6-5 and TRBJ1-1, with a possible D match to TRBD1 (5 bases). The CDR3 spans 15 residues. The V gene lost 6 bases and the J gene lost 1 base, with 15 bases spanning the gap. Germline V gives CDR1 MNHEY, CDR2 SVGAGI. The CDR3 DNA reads TGTGCCAGCAGACCTATGGACACATCGAACACTGAAGCTTTCTTT. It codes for CASRPMDTSNTEAFF.

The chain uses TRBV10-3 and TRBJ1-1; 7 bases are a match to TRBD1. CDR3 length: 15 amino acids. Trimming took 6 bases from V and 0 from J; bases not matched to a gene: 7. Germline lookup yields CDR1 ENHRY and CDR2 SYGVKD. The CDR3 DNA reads TGTGCCATCAGAACCGGGACAGCCGTGAACACTGAAGCTTTCTTT. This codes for CAIRTGTAVNTEAFF.

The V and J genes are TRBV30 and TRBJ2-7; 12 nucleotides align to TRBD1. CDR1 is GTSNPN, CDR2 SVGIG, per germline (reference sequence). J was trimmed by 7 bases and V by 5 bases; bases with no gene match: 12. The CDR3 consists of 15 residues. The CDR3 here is CAWVKPGQGAREQYF. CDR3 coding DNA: TGTGCCTGGGTTAAACCGGGACAGGGGGCTAGGGAGCAGTACTTC. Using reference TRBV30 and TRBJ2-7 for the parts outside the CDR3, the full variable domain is SQTIHQWPATLVQPVGSPLSLECTVEGTSNPNLYWYRQAAGRGLQLLFYSVGIGQISSEVPQNLSASRPQDRQFILSSKKLLLSDSGFYLCAWVKPGQGAREQYFGPGTRLTVT.

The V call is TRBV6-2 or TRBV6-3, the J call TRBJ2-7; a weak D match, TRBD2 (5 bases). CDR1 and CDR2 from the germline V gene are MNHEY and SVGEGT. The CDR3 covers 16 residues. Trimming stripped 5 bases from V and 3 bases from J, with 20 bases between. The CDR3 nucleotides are TGTGCCAGCAGTAAGGATGAGGACTTATCGCACTACGAGCAGTACTTC. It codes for CASSKDEDLSHYEQYF.

The CDR3 loop is CASSYSFRVSYNEQFF. The CDR3, as DNA: TGTGCCAGCAGTTACAGCTTCAGGGTCTCCTACAATGAGCAGTTCTTC. V is TRBV28 and J is TRBJ2-1; tentative D call: TRBD1 (5 bases). The germline V gene has CDR1 MDHEN and CDR2 SYDVKM. The CDR3 extends over 16 amino acids. V was pared by 4 bases and J by 0 bases, with 13 bases between.

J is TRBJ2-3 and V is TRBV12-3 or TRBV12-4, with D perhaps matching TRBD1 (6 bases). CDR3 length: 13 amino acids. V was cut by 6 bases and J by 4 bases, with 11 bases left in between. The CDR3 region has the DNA TGTGCCAGCAGGGGGGCGGAGGCAGATACGCAGTATTTT. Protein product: CASRGAEADTQYF.

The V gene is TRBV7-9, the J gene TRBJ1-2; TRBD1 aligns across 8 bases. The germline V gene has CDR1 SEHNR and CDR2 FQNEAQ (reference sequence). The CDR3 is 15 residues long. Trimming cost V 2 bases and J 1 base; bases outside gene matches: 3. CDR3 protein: CASSLNGTGNYGYTF. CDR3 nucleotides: TGTGCCAGCAGCTTAAACGGGACAGGTAACTATGGCTACACCTTC.

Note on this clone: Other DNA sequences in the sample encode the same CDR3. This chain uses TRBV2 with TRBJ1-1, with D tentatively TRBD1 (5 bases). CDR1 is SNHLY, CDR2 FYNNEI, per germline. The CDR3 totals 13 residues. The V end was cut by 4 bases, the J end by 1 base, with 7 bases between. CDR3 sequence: CASSADRNTEAFF. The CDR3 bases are TGTGCCAGCAGTGCCGACAGGAACACTGAAGCTTTCTTT.

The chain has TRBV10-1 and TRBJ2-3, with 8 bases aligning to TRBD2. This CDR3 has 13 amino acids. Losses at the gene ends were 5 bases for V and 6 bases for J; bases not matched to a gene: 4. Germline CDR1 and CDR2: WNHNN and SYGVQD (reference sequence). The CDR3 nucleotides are TGCGCCAGCAGTCTTAGCGGGGCGGATACGCAGTATTTT. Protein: CASSLSGADTQYF.